These T cell receptor beta chains were read from a single sample in a study of identical twins. TCRdb re-called the 5' RACE reads through MiXCR, storing one row per CDR3 protein. The sample consists of about 1.7 million distinct CDR3 sequences, 32% of them appearing once. Sequenced: cord blood. The receptors were sampled from a newborn girl in good health. Each CDR3 is given with its conserved first and last residue. Fields, in order: J gene, V gene, D gene, CDR3 protein. D genes are given only for firm matches.

J: TRBJ2-5; V: TRBV27; D: -; CDR3: CASSASRVGETQYF
J: TRBJ2-3; V: TRBV10-3; D: -; CDR3: CAIGGRETDTQYF
J: TRBJ2-1; V: TRBV27; D: TRBD1; CDR3: CASSLTGDLSYNEQFF
J: TRBJ2-6; V: TRBV3-1; D: TRBD1; CDR3: CASSQATGYSGANVLTF
J: TRBJ2-2; V: TRBV3-1; D: TRBD2; CDR3: CASRRDGTSGYTGELFF
J: TRBJ2-1; V: TRBV19; D: -; CDR3: CASSIGGPSYNEQFF
J: TRBJ2-3; V: TRBV24-1; D: TRBD1; CDR3: CATSDLRQGGDTQYF
J: TRBJ1-6; V: TRBV11-2; D: -; CDR3: CASSSRGGRGNSPLHF
J: TRBJ2-5; V: TRBV9; D: -; CDR3: CASSVPGWGETQYF
J: TRBJ1-2; V: TRBV7-9; D: -; CDR3: CASSLSWGNYGYTF
J: TRBJ2-3; V: TRBV20-1; D: -; CDR3: CSVPSTGTQYF
J: TRBJ2-5; V: TRBV21-1; D: -; CDR3: CAIIQPGLDGTQYF
J: TRBJ1-1; V: TRBV27; D: TRBD1; CDR3: CASSPASTGGTAPAAKAFF
J: TRBJ2-7; V: TRBV10-3; D: TRBD2; CDR3: CAISDGTRGYEQYF
J: TRBJ2-3; V: TRBV20-1; D: TRBD2; CDR3: CSARTSGAPTDTQYF
J: TRBJ1-2; V: TRBV29-1; D: -; CDR3: CSVEGGDYGYTF
J: TRBJ1-2; V: TRBV20-1; D: TRBD1; CDR3: CSASHPGQGFGYGYTF
J: TRBJ1-4; V: TRBV11-2; D: -; CDR3: CASRGHARTNEKLFF
J: TRBJ2-1; V: TRBV7-2; D: TRBD2; CDR3: CASSLHPGTSGYNEQFF
J: TRBJ1-3; V: TRBV25-1; D: -; CDR3: CASTASGNTIYF
J: TRBJ1-5; V: TRBV12-3/TRBV12-4; D: -; CDR3: CAGSMTPGSNQPQHF
J: -; V: TRBV9; D: TRBD2; CDR3: CASSGRAGGPYNEQYF
J: TRBJ2-1; V: TRBV6-6; D: TRBD2; CDR3: CASSYSSGGYNEQFF
J: TRBJ2-3; V: TRBV20-1; D: TRBD2; CDR3: CSARVELAKSTDTQYF
J: TRBJ2-1; V: TRBV24-1; D: TRBD2; CDR3: CATSDYPAGVTEQFF
J: TRBJ2-7; V: TRBV3-1; D: TRBD1; CDR3: CASSQGTGRYEQYF
J: TRBJ2-5; V: TRBV20-1; D: TRBD1; CDR3: CSAEQGGRYQETRYF
J: TRBJ1-2; V: TRBV29-1; D: TRBD1; CDR3: CSVRRDSNYGYTF
J: TRBJ1-1; V: TRBV18; D: -; CDR3: CASSPWGVNTEAFF
J: TRBJ2-2; V: TRBV29-1; D: -; CDR3: CSVNMGSYSGELFF
J: TRBJ1-2; V: TRBV29-1; D: -; CDR3: CSVDTGGGYTF
J: TRBJ1-2; V: TRBV20-1; D: -; CDR3: CSASLSPANYGYTF
J: TRBJ2-7; V: TRBV12-3/TRBV12-4; D: TRBD2; CDR3: CASSSLASGVSYEQYF
J: TRBJ2-1; V: TRBV20-1; D: -; CDR3: CSASGTLVRNEQFF
J: TRBJ1-3; V: TRBV20-1; D: -; CDR3: CSARQGPGNTIYF
J: TRBJ2-4; V: TRBV4-2; D: -; CDR3: CASSQDWAVAKNIQYF
J: TRBJ2-3; V: TRBV12-3/TRBV12-4; D: -; CDR3: CASSLDGSGTDTQYF
J: TRBJ2-7; V: TRBV27; D: TRBD1; CDR3: CASSPIPGTGSSYEQYF
J: TRBJ1-5; V: TRBV20-1; D: -; CDR3: CSARRGAVGQPQHF
J: TRBJ2-1; V: TRBV30; D: TRBD2; CDR3: CAWAGTGGSRLRSYNEQFF
J: TRBJ2-6; V: TRBV2; D: -; CDR3: CASSLRVLSGANVLTF
J: TRBJ2-7; V: TRBV20-1; D: TRBD2; CDR3: CSAPVAGFSYEQYF
J: TRBJ2-1; V: TRBV28; D: -; CDR3: CASSQEARSYNEQFF
J: -; V: TRBV5-1; D: -; CDR3: CASRLGRDEQYF
J: -; V: TRBV28; D: -; CDR3: CASSFRVQETQFF
J: TRBJ2-1; V: TRBV10-3; D: -; CDR3: CAISDNYNERFF
J: -; V: TRBV29-1; D: TRBD2; CDR3: CSVESRLAVYNEQYF
J: TRBJ2-7; V: TRBV19; D: TRBD2; CDR3: CASTPGLASFEQYF
J: TRBJ1-4; V: TRBV6-6; D: -; CDR3: CASSYQDRLEKLFF
J: TRBJ1-6; V: TRBV4-2; D: -; CDR3: CASSQVLGLYNSPLHF
J: TRBJ2-7; V: TRBV6-1; D: TRBD1; CDR3: CASSERQGSYEQYF